Listed below are T cell receptor beta chains from one sample, sequenced in a study of blood T cell repertoires in COVID-19. Repertoires were generated with immunoSEQ multiplex PCR, while TCRdb's copy carries only in-frame clones and drops some. The sample holds 120,000 or so clones, 85% to 90% seen once. The specimen sequenced was peripheral blood. These receptors all come from a man aged 65 to 85 who had recovered from COVID-19. The CDR3 runs from the conserved cysteine through the conserved F or W.

>TRBV28
CASSFVGGDSYGYTF
>TRBV3-1/TRBV3-2
CASSPSPGGGYTF
>TRBV25-1
CASSESVLLGGYTF
>TRBV7-2
CASSLAGRVSYEQYF
>TRBV29-1
CSARQPNTEAFF
>TRBV7-3
CASSFGAGGMYEQYF
>TRBV14
CASSLRTSGRATDTQYF
>TRBV18
CASSKTGGQSPLHF
>TRBV7-2
CASSAQQGAYTEAFF
>TRBV7-2
CASSTGQGAPGYTF
>TRBV23-1
CASPQARPGGAQPQHF
>TRBV5-1
CASSEQGAIEAFF
>TRBV27
CASSLHWTSGYEQYF
>TRBV7-3
CASTPGHGAGELFF
>TRBV10-3
CAISEEGGFQPQHF
>TRBV15
CATSRVPPGQGREQYF
>TRBV5-4
CASSDFNSGRSDTQYF
>TRBV28
CASSLPGNYGYTF
>TRBV5-4
CASSVDRVINEQYF
>TRBV6-2/TRBV6-3
CASSYSSRGRLDYGYTF
>TRBV18
CASSGGVQETQYF
>TRBV5-1
CASSHPGLAGVSSYNEQFF
>TRBV27
CASRYRGLLSGNTIYF
>TRBV4-3
CASSQKAGWGEKLFF
>TRBV6-1
CASSELGGRDLSDTQYF
>TRBV5-1
CASSLGDSGSEQYF
>TRBV10-3
CAILVSGANVLTF
>TRBV7-9
CASSSGNNSPLHF
>TRBV4-3
CASSQDRLVNEQFF
>TRBV28
CASSLSPPGKPQHF
>TRBV29-1
CSAGHRYEQYF
>TRBV7-2
CASSLIREEFADTQYF
>TRBV5-3
CARSLEQGNTEAFF
>TRBV4-3
CASSQDWREGRPPNEQFF
>TRBV11-2
CASSLAHRSATDTQYF
>TRBV19
CASTKGQGALDTQYF
>TRBV4-2
CASSLALGQDYPNEQFF
>TRBV14
CASSQGAGGDYGYTF
>TRBV2
CASRGGGSTDTQYF
>TRBV29-1
CSARTDEQFF
>TRBV9
CASSPTTSGSSEQYF
>TRBV7-2
CASSLGAFSGANVLTF
>TRBV30
CAWIPAGAWTGELFF
>TRBV5-4
CASSLVSYGRYEQYF
>TRBV5-1
CASSHQGQLVGELFF
>TRBV2
CASSRGGASTDTQYF
>TRBV2
CASSDNGRGDQPQHF
>TRBV5-4
CASSPSPNLQQETQYF
>TRBV7-2
CASSVQTRLASAYEQYF
>TRBV10-3
CAISERDRGGYTF
>TRBV11-2
CASSDSGPYEQYF
>TRBV2
CASSVRGNTGELFF
>TRBV11-2
CASSLTGGWGTEAFF